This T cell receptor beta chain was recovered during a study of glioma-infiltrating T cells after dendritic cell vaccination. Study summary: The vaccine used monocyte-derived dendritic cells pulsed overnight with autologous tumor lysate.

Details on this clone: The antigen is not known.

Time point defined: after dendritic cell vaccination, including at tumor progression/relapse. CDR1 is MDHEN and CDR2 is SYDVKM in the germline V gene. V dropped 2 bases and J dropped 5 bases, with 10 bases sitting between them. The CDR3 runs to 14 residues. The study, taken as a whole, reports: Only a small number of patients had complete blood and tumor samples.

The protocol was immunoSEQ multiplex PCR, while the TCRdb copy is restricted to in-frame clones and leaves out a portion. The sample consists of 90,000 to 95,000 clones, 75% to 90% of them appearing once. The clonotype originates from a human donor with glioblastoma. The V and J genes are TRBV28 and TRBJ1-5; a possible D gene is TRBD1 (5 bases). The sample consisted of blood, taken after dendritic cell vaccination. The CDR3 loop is CASSLVRADQPQHF. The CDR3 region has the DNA TGTGCCAGCAGTTTAGTCAGGGCGGATCAGCCCCAGCATTTT.